Below are 9 T cell receptor beta chains sequenced from a single sample in a study of tumor-infiltrating lymphocytes in localized non-small cell lung cancer (dated by TCRdb to 2020 to 2023). The library was prepared using the immunoSEQ multiplex PCR assay. In TCRdb, the immuneACCESS table is reduced to in-frame sequences with V and J assigned. These tables do not hold every clone; where another copy was compared, an unresolved V gene accounts for under half, and the others remain unexplained. The sample includes roughly 15,000 clones, with roughly two thirds observed a single time. The top ten clonotypes cover approximately 6% of the sample. Sequencing was done on a sample of lung tumor tissue. The receptors were gathered from a human donor with non-small cell lung cancer.

About this clone itself: One junction end disagrees with the germline gene, perhaps due to a read error. This chain uses TRBV6-6 with TRBJ2-7; tentative D call: TRBD1 (5 bases). Per germline, CDR1 MNHNY and CDR2 SVGAGI (reference sequence). The CDR3 runs 11 residues. CDR3 residues: CASSENRRRDF. CDR3 sequence (DNA): TGTGCCAGCAGTGAGAACAGGCGGCGCGACTTC.

In DNA form, the CDR3 reads TGTGCCAGCAGCTTCGACAGGGGAACCTACAATGAGCAGTTCTTC. Translation: CASSFDRGTYNEQFF. The chain links TRBV7-6 to TRBJ2-1, with 8 bases identical to TRBD1. The V gene end was trimmed by 3 bases and the J gene end by 2 bases; junction bases not matched to a gene: 3. Germline V gene data show CDR1 as SGHVS and CDR2 as FNYEAQ. The CDR3 covers 15 residues. Full variable domain (outside the CDR3, taken from reference TRBV7-6 and TRBJ2-1): GAGVSQSPRYKVTKRGQDVALRCDPISGHVSLYWYRQALGQGPEFLTYFNYEAQQDKSGLPNDRFSAERPEGSISTLTIQRTEQRDSAMYRCASSFDRGTYNEQFFGPGTRLTVL.

The chain combines TRBV5-4 with TRBJ2-1; no definite D call. This CDR3 is built from 14 residues. Germline-derived CDR1 and CDR2 are SGHNT and YYREEE (reference sequence). V was cut by 6 bases and J by 7 bases, with 17 bases left in between. Here the CDR3 reads CASTPTYSLNEQFF. CDR3 bases: TGTGCCAGCACCCCAACTTATTCCCTAAATGAGCAGTTCTTC.

This clone has only a few counts. The rearrangement links TRBV5-4 to TRBJ2-5; 12 nucleotides line up with TRBD2. The germline V gene has CDR1 SGHNT and CDR2 YYREEE (reference sequence). This CDR3 spans 17 amino acids. The V and J ends lost 3 bases and 5 bases, in that order; junction bases with no gene match: 11. The DNA for the CDR3 is TGTGCCAGCAGCTCGAGGACTAGCGGGGACCTCGGCGAGACCCAGTACTTC. This gives the protein CASSSRTSGDLGETQYF.

The chain has TRBV7-9 and TRBJ2-5; D possibly corresponds to TRBD1 (6 bases). Germline V lookup: CDR1 SEHNR, CDR2 FQNEAQ (reference sequence). This CDR3 region has 15 residues. The ends were cut back, 3 bases at V and 4 bases at J, with 15 bases in the middle. The CDR3, as DNA: TGTGCCAGCAGCTTCCCTACAGGGTACCGAGAGACCCAGTACTTC. As protein: CASSFPTGYRETQYF.

The chain joins TRBV19 to TRBJ2-6, with a possible D match to TRBD1 (5 bases). Deletions cut 2 bases from V and 2 bases from J, with 10 bases between. Germline CDR1 is LNHDA and CDR2 is SQIVND (reference sequence). This CDR3 has 16 amino acids. CDR3 DNA: TGTGCCAGTAGTATAACGGCAGGGACTGGGGCCAACGTCCTGACTTTC. Amino acids: CASSITAGTGANVLTF.

This chain joins TRBV7-9 and TRBJ2-7; D remains unclear. The V end was cut by 5 bases, the J end by 2 bases, with 4 bases between. CDR3 size: 11 residues. Per germline, CDR1 SEHNR and CDR2 FQNEAQ (reference sequence). The chain's CDR3 is CASSQAYEQYF. The CDR3 DNA reads TGTGCCAGCAGCCAAGCCTACGAGCAGTACTTC.

This chain joins TRBV25-1 and TRBJ1-3, with TRBD1 identical over 7 bases. This CDR3 contains 15 residues. The V gene end was trimmed by 4 bases and the J gene end by 0 bases; junction bases not matched to a gene: 3. In germline, CDR1 is MGHDK, CDR2 SYGVNS. In nucleotides, the CDR3 is TGTGCCAGCAGTGTATCAGGGGGCTCTGGAAACACCATATATTTT. This codes for CASSVSGGSGNTIYF. Variable domain in full (rest from reference TRBV25-1 and TRBJ1-3): EADIYQTPRYLVIGTGKKITLECSQTMGHDKMYWYQQDPGMELHLIHYSYGVNSTEKGDLSSESTVSRIRTEHFPLTLESARPSHTSQYLCASSVSGGSGNTIYFGEGSWLTVV.

V is TRBV6-5 and J is TRBJ2-7; perhaps TRBD2 as D (6 bases). The CDR3 contains 16 residues. V was cut by 3 bases and J by 0 bases, with 15 bases left in between. CDR1 is MNHEY and CDR2 is SVGAGI in the germline V gene. CDR3 loop: CASSYGVAASSYEQYF. The CDR3 DNA sequence: TGTGCCAGCAGTTATGGGGTAGCGGCTAGCTCCTACGAGCAGTACTTC.